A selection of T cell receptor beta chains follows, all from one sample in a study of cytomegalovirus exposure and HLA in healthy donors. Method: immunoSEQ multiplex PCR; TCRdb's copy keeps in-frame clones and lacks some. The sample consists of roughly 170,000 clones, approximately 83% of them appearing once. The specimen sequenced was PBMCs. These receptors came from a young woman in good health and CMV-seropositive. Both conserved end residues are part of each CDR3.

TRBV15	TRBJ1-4	CATSGIQGGYNEKLFF
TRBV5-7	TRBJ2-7	CASSLGQRSNFSYEQYF
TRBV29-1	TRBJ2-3	CSVGQVGSDTQYF
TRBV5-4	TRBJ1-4	CASSPGTGRGTNEKLFF
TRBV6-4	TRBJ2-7	CASSPREGYEQYF
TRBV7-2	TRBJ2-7	CASSSRGEQYF
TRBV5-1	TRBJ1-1	CASSPGRQNTEAFF
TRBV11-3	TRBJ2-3	CASSIGGGTYTQYF
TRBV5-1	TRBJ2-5	CASTTGPGGRTETQYF
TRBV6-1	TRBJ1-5	CASSAKTGSGQPQHF
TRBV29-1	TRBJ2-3	CSVGPGTQYF
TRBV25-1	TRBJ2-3	CASSKPDLENYTDTQYF
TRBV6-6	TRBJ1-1	CASSPQGRAEAFF
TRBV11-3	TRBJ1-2	CASSLYDRGEYGYTF
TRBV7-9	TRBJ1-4	CASSDRGGGNEKLFF